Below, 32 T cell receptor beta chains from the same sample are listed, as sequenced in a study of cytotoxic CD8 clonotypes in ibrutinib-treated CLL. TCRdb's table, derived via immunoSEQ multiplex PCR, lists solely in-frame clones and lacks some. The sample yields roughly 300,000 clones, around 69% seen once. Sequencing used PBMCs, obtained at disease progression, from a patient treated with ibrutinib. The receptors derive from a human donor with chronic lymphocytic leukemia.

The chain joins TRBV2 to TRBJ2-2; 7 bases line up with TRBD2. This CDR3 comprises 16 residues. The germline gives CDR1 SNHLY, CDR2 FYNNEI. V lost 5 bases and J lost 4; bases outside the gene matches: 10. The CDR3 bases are TGTGCCAGCAGTTTAACCGGACCGGGGGGCACCGGGGAGCTGTTTTTT. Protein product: CASSLTGPGGTGELFF.

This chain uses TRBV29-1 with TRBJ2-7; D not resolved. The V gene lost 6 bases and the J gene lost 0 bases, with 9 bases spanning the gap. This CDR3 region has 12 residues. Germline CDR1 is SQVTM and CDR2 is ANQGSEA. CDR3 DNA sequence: TGCAGCGTGGGGTTGGTCTCCTACGAGCAGTACTTC. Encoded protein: CSVGLVSYEQYF.

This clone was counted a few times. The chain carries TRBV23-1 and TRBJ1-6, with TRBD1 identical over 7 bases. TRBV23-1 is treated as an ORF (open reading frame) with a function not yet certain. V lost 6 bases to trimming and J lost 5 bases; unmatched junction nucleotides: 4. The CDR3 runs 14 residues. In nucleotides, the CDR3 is TGCGCCAGCAGGCGACAGGGCCATAATTCACCCCTCCACTTT. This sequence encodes CASRRQGHNSPLHF.

The CDR3 DNA is TGTGCCAGTCAGAGGCAGGGGGCAGGTCGATACAATGAGCAGTTCTTC. Amino acids: CASQRQGAGRYNEQFF. The rearrangement joins TRBV27 to TRBJ2-1, with 8 bases matching TRBD1. CDR3 length equals 16 residues. Germline CDR1 and CDR2: MNHEY and SMNVEV (reference sequence). The V gene end was trimmed by 9 bases and the J gene end by 4 bases; junction bases not matched to a gene: 14.

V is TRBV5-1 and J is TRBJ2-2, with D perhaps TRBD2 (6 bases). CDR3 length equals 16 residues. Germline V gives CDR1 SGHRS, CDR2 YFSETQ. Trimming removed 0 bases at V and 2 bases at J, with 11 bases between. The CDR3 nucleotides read TGCGCCAGCAGCTTGGGTGCGGGACTTAACACCGGGGAGCTGTTTTTT. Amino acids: CASSLGAGLNTGELFF.

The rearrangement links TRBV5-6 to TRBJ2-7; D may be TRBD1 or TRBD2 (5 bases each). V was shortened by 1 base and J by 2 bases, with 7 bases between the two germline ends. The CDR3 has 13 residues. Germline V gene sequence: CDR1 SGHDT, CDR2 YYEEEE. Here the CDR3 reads CASSLRGTYEQYF. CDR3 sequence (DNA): TGTGCCAGCAGCTTGCGGGGCACCTACGAGCAGTACTTC.

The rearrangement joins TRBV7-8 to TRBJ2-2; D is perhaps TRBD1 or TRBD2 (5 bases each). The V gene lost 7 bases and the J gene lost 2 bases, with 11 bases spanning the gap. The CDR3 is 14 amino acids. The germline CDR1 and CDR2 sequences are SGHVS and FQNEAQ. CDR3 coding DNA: TGTGCCAGCATCGGGACGGGAAACACCGGGGAGCTGTTTTTT. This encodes CASIGTGNTGELFF.

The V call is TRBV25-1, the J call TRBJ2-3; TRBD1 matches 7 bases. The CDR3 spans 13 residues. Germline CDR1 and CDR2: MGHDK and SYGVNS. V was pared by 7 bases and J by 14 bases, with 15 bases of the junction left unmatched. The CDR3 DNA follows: TGTGCCAGCAACCCTCCGGGACAGCATATCTCGTATTTT. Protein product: CASNPPGQHISYF.

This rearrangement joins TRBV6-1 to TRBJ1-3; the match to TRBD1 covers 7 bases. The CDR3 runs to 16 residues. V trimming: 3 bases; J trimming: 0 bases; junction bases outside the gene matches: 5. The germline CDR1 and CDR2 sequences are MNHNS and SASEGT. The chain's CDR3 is CASSDRGSSSGNTIYF. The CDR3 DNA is TGTGCCAGCAGTGACAGGGGGTCGAGCTCTGGAAACACCATATATTTT.

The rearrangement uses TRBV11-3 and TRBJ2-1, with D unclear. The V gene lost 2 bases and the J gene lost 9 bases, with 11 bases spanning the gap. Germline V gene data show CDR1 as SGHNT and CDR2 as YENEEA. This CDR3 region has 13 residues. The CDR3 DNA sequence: TGTGCCAGCAGCTTAAGACACTCAACTGAGCAGTTCTTC. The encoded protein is CASSLRHSTEQFF.

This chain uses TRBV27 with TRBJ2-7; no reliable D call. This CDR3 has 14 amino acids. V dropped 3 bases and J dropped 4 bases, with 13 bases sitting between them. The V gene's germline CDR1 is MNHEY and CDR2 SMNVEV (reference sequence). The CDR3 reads CASSLAPERYEQYF. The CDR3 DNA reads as TGTGCCAGCAGTTTGGCCCCGGAGAGATACGAGCAGTACTTC.

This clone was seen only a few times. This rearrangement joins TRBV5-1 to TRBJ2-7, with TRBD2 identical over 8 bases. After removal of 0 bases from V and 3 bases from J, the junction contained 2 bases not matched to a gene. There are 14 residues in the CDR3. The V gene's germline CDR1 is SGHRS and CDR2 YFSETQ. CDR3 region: CASSLVLAGYEQYF. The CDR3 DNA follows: TGCGCCAGCAGCTTGGTTCTAGCGGGCTACGAGCAGTACTTC.

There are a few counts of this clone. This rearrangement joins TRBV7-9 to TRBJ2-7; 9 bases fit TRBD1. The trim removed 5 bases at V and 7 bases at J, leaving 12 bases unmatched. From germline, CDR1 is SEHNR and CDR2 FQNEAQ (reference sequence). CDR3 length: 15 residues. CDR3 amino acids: CASSTPTDRGKEQYF. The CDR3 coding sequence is TGTGCCAGCAGCACCCCCACCGACAGGGGGAAGGAGCAGTACTTC.

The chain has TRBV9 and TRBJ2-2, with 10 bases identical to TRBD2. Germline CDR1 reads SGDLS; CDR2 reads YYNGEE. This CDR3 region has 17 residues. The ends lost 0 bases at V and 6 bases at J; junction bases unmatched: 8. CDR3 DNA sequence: TGTGCCAGCAGCGTAGCCAGCGGGAGGGCCGTGGCCGGGGAGCTGTTTTTT. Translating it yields CASSVASGRAVAGELFF.

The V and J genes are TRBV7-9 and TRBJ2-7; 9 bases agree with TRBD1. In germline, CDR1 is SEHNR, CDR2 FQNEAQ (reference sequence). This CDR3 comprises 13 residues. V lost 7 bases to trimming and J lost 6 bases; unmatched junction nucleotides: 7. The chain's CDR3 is CASTLTGQGEQYF. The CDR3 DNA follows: TGTGCCAGCACCCTTACGGGACAGGGCGAGCAGTACTTC.

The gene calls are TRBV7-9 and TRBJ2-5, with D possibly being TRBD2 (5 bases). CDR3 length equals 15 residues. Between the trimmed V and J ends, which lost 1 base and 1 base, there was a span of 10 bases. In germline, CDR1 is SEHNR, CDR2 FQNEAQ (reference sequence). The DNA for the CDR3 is TGTGCCAGCAGCTTAGGCCAGGACTCCCAAGAGACCCAGTACTTC. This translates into CASSLGQDSQETQYF.

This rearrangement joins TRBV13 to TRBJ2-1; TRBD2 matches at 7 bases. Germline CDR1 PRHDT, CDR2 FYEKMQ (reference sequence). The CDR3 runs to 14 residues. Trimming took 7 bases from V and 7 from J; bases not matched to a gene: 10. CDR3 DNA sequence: TGTGCCAGCACCATCCTGAGCGGGACTAATGAGCAGTTCTTC. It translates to CASTILSGTNEQFF.

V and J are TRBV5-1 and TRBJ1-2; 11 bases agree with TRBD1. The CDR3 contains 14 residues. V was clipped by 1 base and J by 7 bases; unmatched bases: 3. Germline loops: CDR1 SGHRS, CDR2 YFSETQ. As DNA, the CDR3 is TGCGCCAGCAGCTTGACCGGGACAGGGGGTGGCTACACCTTC. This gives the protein CASSLTGTGGGYTF.

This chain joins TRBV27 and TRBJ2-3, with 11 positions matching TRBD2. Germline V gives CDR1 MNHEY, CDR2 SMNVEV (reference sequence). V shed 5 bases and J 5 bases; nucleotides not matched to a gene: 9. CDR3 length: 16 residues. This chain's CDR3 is CASSLSGGAVGDTQYF. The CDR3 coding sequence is TGTGCCAGCAGTCTTAGCGGGGGGGCCGTGGGAGATACGCAGTATTTT.

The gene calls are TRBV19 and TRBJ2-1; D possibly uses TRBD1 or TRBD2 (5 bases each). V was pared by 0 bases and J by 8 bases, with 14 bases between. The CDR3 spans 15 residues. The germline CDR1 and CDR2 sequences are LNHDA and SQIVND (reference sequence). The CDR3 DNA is TGTGCCAGTAGTATAGATAGGGCGCGAGGGGATGAGCAGTTCTTC. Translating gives CASSIDRARGDEQFF.

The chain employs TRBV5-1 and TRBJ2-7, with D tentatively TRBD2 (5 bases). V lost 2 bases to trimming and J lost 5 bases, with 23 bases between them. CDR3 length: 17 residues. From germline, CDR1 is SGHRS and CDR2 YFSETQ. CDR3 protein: CASSFTTRLDSLHEQYF. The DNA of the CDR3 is TGCGCCAGCAGCTTCACAACCCGACTGGACTCCCTCCACGAGCAGTACTTC.

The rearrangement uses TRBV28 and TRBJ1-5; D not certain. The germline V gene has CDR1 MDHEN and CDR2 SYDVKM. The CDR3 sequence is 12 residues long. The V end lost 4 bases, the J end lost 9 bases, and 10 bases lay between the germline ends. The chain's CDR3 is CASSWTGWPQHF. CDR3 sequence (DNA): TGTGCCAGCAGTTGGACGGGATGGCCCCAGCATTTT.

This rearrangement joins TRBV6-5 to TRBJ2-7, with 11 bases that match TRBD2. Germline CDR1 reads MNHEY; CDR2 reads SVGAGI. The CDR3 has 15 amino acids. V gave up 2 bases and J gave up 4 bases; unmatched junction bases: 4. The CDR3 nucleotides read TGTGCCAGCAGTTACGCGAGACTAGCGGGATACGAGCAGTACTTC. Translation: CASSYARLAGYEQYF.

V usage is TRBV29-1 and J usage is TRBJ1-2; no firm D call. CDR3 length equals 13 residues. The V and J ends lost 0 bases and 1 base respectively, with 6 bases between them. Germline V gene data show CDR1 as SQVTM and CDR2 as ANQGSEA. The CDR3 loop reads CSVEDELNYGYTF. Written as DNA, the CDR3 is TGCAGCGTTGAAGATGAACTTAACTATGGCTACACCTTC.

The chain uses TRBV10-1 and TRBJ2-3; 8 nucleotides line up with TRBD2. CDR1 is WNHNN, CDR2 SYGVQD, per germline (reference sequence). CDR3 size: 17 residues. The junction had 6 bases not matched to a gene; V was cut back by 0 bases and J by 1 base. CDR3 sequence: CASSESYPLAGTDTQYF. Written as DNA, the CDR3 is TGCGCCAGCAGTGAGTCCTACCCACTAGCGGGCACAGATACGCAGTATTTT.

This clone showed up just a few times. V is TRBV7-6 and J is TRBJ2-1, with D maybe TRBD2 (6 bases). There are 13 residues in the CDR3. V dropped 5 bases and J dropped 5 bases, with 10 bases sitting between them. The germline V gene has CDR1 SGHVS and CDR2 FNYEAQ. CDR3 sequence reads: CASSRTSNNEQFF. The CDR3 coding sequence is TGTGCCAGCAGCCGAACTAGCAACAATGAGCAGTTCTTC.

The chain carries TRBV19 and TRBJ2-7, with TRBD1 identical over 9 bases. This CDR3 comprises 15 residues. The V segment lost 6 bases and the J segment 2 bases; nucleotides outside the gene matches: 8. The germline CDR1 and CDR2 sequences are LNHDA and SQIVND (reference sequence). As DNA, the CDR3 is TGTGCCAGTAGCAGACAGGGGGGTCGGACCTACGAGCAGTACTTC. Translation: CASSRQGGRTYEQYF.

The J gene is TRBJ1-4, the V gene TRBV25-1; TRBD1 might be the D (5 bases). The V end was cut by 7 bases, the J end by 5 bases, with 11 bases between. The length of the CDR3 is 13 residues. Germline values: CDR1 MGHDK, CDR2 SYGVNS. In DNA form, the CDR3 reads TGTGCCAGCAAGCCTAACAGGAATGAAAAACTGTTTTTT. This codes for CASKPNRNEKLFF.

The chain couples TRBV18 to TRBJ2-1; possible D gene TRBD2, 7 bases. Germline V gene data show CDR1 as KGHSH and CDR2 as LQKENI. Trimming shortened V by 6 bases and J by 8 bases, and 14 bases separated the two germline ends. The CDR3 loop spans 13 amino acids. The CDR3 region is CASSRGAGDEQFF. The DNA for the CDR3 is TGTGCCAGCTCCCGGGGGGCCGGGGATGAGCAGTTCTTC.

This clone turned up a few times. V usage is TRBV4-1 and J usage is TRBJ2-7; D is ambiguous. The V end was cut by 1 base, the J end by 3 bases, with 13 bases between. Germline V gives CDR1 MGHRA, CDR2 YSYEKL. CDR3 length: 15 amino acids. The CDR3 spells CASSQGLTYNYEQYF. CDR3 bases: TGCGCCAGCAGCCAAGGCCTGACTTACAACTACGAGCAGTACTTC.

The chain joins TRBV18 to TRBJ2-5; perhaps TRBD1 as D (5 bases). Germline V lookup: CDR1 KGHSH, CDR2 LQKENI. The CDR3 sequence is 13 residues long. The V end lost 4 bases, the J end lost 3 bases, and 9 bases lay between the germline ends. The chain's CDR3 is CASSRKGKETQYF. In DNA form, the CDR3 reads TGTGCCAGCTCACGGAAGGGGAAAGAGACCCAGTACTTC. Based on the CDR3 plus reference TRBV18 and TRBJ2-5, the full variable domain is NAGVMQNPRHLVRRRGQEARLRCSPMKGHSHVYWYRQLPEEGLKFMVYLQKENIIDESGMPKERFSAEFPKEGPSILRIQQVVRGDSAAYFCASSRKGKETQYFGPGTRLLVL.

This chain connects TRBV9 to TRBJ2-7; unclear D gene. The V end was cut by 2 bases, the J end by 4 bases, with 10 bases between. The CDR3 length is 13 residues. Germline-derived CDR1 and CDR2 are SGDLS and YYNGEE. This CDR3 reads CASSVGSYYEQYF. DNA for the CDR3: TGTGCCAGCAGCGTCGGTAGCTATTACGAGCAGTACTTC.